This TCR beta chain was retrieved from a study of blood T cell repertoires in COVID-19. The overall study: Acute and convalescent COVID-19 samples came from the United States, Italy and Spain. Sources were T cells, B-cell-depleted T cells, or PBMCs; the material itself was cDNA or gDNA.

Per the original methods: Estimation of nucleated cell counts was performed using reference gene primer amplification. TCRdb's copy holds only in-frame clones and misses some; the assay was immunoSEQ multiplex PCR. The D gene and trimming were derived from the DNA, and the V and J assignments and clone size from that table. In the table there are approximately 270,000 clones, about 85% of which are singletons. The CDR3 sequence is 12 residues long. CDR1 and CDR2 from the germline V gene are SQVTM and ANQGSEA. The V and J ends lost 6 bases and 6 bases, in that order; junction bases with no gene match: 5.

This TCR was recovered from a man between 18 and 29 years old with active or convalescent COVID-19. The chain employs TRBV29-1 and TRBJ1-2, with 9 bases identical to TRBD1. The sequenced sample was peripheral blood. The CDR3 coding sequence is TGCAGCGTAGCGACAGGGGGTCATGGCTACACCTTC. This translates into CSVATGGHGYTF.